The TCR beta chain described here comes from a study of T-cell memory formation after mild COVID-19. Study context: Most TCR clusters belonged to a single donor. Study-wide points: Day 15 to 85 contracting clones showed balanced CD4/CD8; later expanders leaned CD4+. Day 37-peaking second-wave clones had unconfirmed SARS-CoV-2 specificity. Contracting CD8+ clones were enriched in EMRA, CD4+ mainly in CM and EM.

Using its own MiXCR run on the 5' RACE reads, TCRdb lists one record per CDR3 protein. The sample has over 150,000 distinct CDR3 sequences; approximately 18% are singletons. Of note for this clonotype: The antigen remains unidentified.

This sequence originates from a young man who had mild COVID-19 (a few samples of this study predate the infection). Cell type and time point are not known. The sequencing sample was made of PBMCs or a T cell subset sorted from them (not recorded which).

In DNA, the CDR3 is TGTGCCAGCAGTACCCGCCGGGGGGTCACTGAAGCTTTCTTT. Residues: CASSTRRGVTEAFF. This chain links TRBV6-5 with TRBJ1-1, with D tentatively TRBD1 (5 bases). Germline V gives CDR1 MNHEY, CDR2 SVGAGI. The CDR3 sequence is 14 residues long. V was shortened by 5 bases and J by 4 bases, with 14 bases between the two germline ends.